This T cell receptor beta chain was retrieved from a study of cytomegalovirus exposure and HLA in healthy donors. Study-wide results and limits: In a later analysis, the majority of CMV-associated beta chains seemingly showed HLA restriction. V- and J-gene trimming in TCR beta was tied to a missense DCLRE1C variant by an analysis performed later.

Each of the donors was a healthy bone marrow donor. The CDR3 totals 15 residues. Germline CDR1 SGHRS, CDR2 YFSETQ. The V end was cut by 4 bases, the J end by 0 bases, with 11 bases between. In the PCR, 60 Vbeta and 13 Jbeta primers were used. Authors' analysis steps: As a later analysis found, there were 80 million or so unique TCR beta chains, of which roughly 11 million were shared. The method was immunoSEQ multiplex PCR; TCRdb's version includes in-frame clones alone and lacks a portion of them. V and J calls and clone size are as listed in that table; D and trimming were resolved from the DNA. The sample consists of about 190,000 clones, around 77% of them appearing once. With respect to this clone: The antigen is not known.

The sample was PBMCs. The TCR sequence derives from a woman under 30 in good health and CMV-seronegative. The genes are TRBV5-1 and TRBJ1-5; D is perhaps TRBD1 (5 bases). The CDR3 sequence: CASSPQGSSNQPQHF. The CDR3 region has the DNA TGCGCCAGCAGCCCGCAGGGATCTAGCAATCAGCCCCAGCATTTT.